This T cell receptor (beta chain) is drawn from a study of read filtering for tumor transcriptome and immune sequencing. About the research overall: Mean patient age was approximately 66 years, range roughly 40 to 80; approximately 17 male, over twelve female. R-ISS stage counts were 8 or 9 for I, 16 for II, about seven for III. DNase treatment preceded whole-transcriptome library preparation. RNA-seq yielded only about 80 to 1,400 TCR reads, IR-seq about 4.05 to 11 million.

This clonotype was seen ten or more times. CDR1 and CDR2 (germline): SGHTA, FQGNSA. This CDR3 spans 13 amino acids. The V gene lost 4 bases and the J gene lost 5 bases, with 8 bases spanning the gap. From roughly 400 ng of RNA, a library with molecular barcoded alpha/delta and beta/gamma adaptors was made. A single record per CDR3 protein comes from TCRdb applying MiXCR to the reads. The table lists 100,000 to 150,000 distinct CDR3 sequences, under 15% of them singletons. This receptor was obtained from a donor over 35 with multiple myeloma. The V and J genes are TRBV7-2 and TRBJ2-2; D might be TRBD2 (5 bases). The sample taken for sequencing was a population of CD138-negative cells sorted from bone marrow. CDR3 sequence reads: CASSSRGTGELFF. The DNA for the CDR3 is TGTGCCAGCAGCTCCAGAGGGACCGGGGAGCTGTTTTTT.